These 31 T cell receptor beta chains originate from one sample sequenced in a study of identical twins. MiXCR was run by TCRdb on the 5' RACE reads, yielding one entry per CDR3 protein. Found here are 300,000 to 400,000 distinct CDR3 sequences, 9% to 10% of them singletons; the top ten hold roughly 9%. Material: naive T cells sorted from blood. The receptor source for this set is a woman in her forties or fifties in good health.

This clonotype was seen repeatedly, ten times or more. The gene calls are TRBV6-2 or TRBV6-3 and TRBJ2-1, with 8 bases fitting TRBD2. Trimming at V came to 0 bases and at J to 4 bases, leaving 8 bases not matched to a gene. Germline values: CDR1 MNHEY, CDR2 SVGEGT. The CDR3 has 17 residues. The CDR3 DNA sequence: TGTGCCAGCAGTTACTCCGGTCTAGCGGGTTTGTACAATGAGCAGTTCTTC. Protein sequence: CASSYSGLAGLYNEQFF.

This clonotype was observed a few times. The chain combines TRBV12-3 or TRBV12-4 with TRBJ2-5, with 9 bases lining up with TRBD2. The CDR3 is 14 amino acids. V lost 3 bases to trimming and J lost 6 bases; unmatched junction nucleotides: 5. CDR3: CASSLAGGPQTQYF. In DNA form, the CDR3 reads TGTGCCAGCAGTTTGGCGGGAGGGCCTCAGACCCAGTACTTC.

In the case of this clonotype: Without the conserved terminal phenylalanine or tryptophan, this CDR3 likely stems from a read error. This rearrangement joins TRBV11-2 to TRBJ2-1; 12 bases map to TRBD2. Losses at the gene ends were 5 bases for V and 7 bases for J; bases not matched to a gene: 9. The CDR3 runs to 16 residues. Germline V gene data show CDR1 as SGHAT and CDR2 as FQNNGV. The CDR3 DNA sequence: TGTGCCAGCAGCGCCAGACTAGCGGGAGTCAGTAATGAGCAGTTCTTA. Residues: CASSARLAGVSNEQFL.

There are a few counts of this clonotype. The chain has TRBV5-6 and TRBJ2-5; 10 nucleotides agree with TRBD2. The CDR3 length is 15 residues. Germline loops: CDR1 SGHDT, CDR2 YYEEEE. Trimming removed 6 bases from V and 5 bases from J; junction bases left unmatched: 10. This CDR3 reads CASTNQREGRETQYF. The CDR3 DNA reads TGTGCCAGCACCAACCAGCGGGAGGGCCGGGAGACCCAGTACTTC.

This clonotype has only a few counts. The V and J genes are TRBV20-1 and TRBJ2-3; a weak D match, TRBD2 (6 bases). Trimming took off 6 bases at V and 4 bases at J, with 11 bases between the two ends. The CDR3 has 12 amino acids. Looked up from germline, CDR1 is DFQATT and CDR2 is SNEGSKA (reference sequence). The CDR3 here is CSAQEGSDTQYF. CDR3 coding DNA: TGCAGTGCCCAGGAGGGCTCAGATACGCAGTATTTT.

This sequence joins TRBV2 and TRBJ2-4; D is undetermined. Trimming left V 6 bases short and J 7 bases short, with 10 bases between. This CDR3 spans 12 amino acids. The germline gives CDR1 SNHLY, CDR2 FYNNEI. The CDR3 DNA reads TGTGCCAGCAGCGATATGGAGAACATTCAGTACTTC. Its translation: CASSDMENIQYF.

The V call is TRBV27, the J call TRBJ2-5; tentatively, D is TRBD1 (5 bases). Trimming stripped 1 base from V and 5 bases from J, with 8 bases between. This CDR3 comprises 13 residues. The V gene's germline CDR1 is MNHEY and CDR2 SMNVEV (reference sequence). The CDR3 loop is CASSLYRFETQYF. In nucleotides, the CDR3 is TGTGCCAGCAGTTTATACAGGTTTGAGACCCAGTACTTC.

There are a few counts of this clonotype. V usage is TRBV6-6 and J usage is TRBJ2-3; 10 bases match TRBD2. Germline loops: CDR1 MNHNY, CDR2 SVGAGI (reference sequence). After removal of 6 bases from V and 5 bases from J, the junction contained 11 bases not matched to a gene. The CDR3 is 16 amino acids. CDR3 in amino acids: CASSPSSGRPGDTQYF. CDR3 nucleotide sequence: TGTGCCAGCAGCCCCTCTAGCGGGAGACCTGGAGATACGCAGTATTTT.

The chain employs TRBV11-2 and TRBJ2-1; D ambiguous. V lost 4 bases and J 2 bases, leaving 12 bases between the germline ends. CDR1 is SGHAT and CDR2 is FQNNGV in the germline V gene. This CDR3 comprises 15 residues. The CDR3 nucleotides read TGTGCCAGCAGCTCAAAGCTAGGCCCCTACAATGAGCAGTTCTTC. It translates to CASSSKLGPYNEQFF.

V usage is TRBV27 and J usage is TRBJ2-1; 9 bases are a match to TRBD1. The CDR3 covers 14 residues. The ends lost 8 bases at V and 2 bases at J; junction bases unmatched: 4. Germline V gives CDR1 MNHEY, CDR2 SMNVEV (reference sequence). The CDR3 sequence: CASVTGGAYNEQFF. As DNA, the CDR3 is TGTGCCAGCGTGACAGGGGGGGCCTACAATGAGCAGTTCTTC.

This chain joins TRBV5-1 and TRBJ2-7; 10 bases map to TRBD1. CDR1 and CDR2 from the germline V gene are SGHRS and YFSETQ. The CDR3 covers 15 residues. The J segment lost 2 bases and the V segment lost 5 bases, leaving 7 bases of the junction unmatched. This chain's CDR3 is CASSLTGGHTYEQYV. CDR3 nucleotides: TGCGCCAGCAGTCTGACAGGGGGCCATACCTACGAGCAGTACGTC.

This clonotype showed up just a few times. The V call is TRBV5-6, the J call TRBJ2-7; D gene uncertain. V was shortened by 4 bases and J by 4 bases, with 18 bases between the two germline ends. The CDR3 has 15 amino acids. The germline gives CDR1 SGHDT, CDR2 YYEEEE. Written as DNA, the CDR3 is TGTGCCAGCAGCCTGTCGACCCGTTGGCAGTACGAGCAGTACTTC. This translates into CASSLSTRWQYEQYF.

Concerning this clonotype itself: It may be a read error: a sequence one base away is much more abundant. The chain carries TRBV4-1 and TRBJ2-7; D not certain. Germline V gene lookup returns CDR1 MGHRA and CDR2 YSYEKL. The CDR3 loop spans 12 amino acids. The CDR3 loop reads CASSQDRNEQCF. In nucleotides, the CDR3 is TGCGCCAGCAGCCAAGATAGGAACGAGCAGTGCTTC.

This clonotype has at least ten counts. J is TRBJ2-5 and V is TRBV3-1; TRBD1 aligns across 8 bases. V was pared by 1 base and J by 2 bases, with 3 bases of the junction left unmatched. The germline V gene has CDR1 LGHDT and CDR2 YNNKEL (reference sequence). The CDR3 length is 15 residues. Here the CDR3 DNA reads TGTGCCAGCAGCCAAGGGAACAGGGGGCAAGAGACCCAGTACTTC. It yields the protein CASSQGNRGQETQYF.

Only one count was recorded for this clonotype. This rearrangement joins TRBV4-1 to TRBJ2-2; D gene uncertain. The CDR3 has 14 amino acids. Per germline, CDR1 MGHRA and CDR2 YSYEKL. Trimming cost V 1 base and J 5 bases, with 8 bases left between them. The CDR3 region has the DNA TGCGCCAGCAGCCAAGTTAAGGGAACCGGGGAGCTGTTTTTT. This gives the protein CASSQVKGTGELFF.

The table lists this clonotype with many counts. The V gene is TRBV24-1, the J gene TRBJ1-5; 7 bases fit TRBD1. The germline V gene has CDR1 KGHDR and CDR2 SFDVKD. Losses at the gene ends were 4 bases for V and 7 bases for J; bases not matched to a gene: 12. The CDR3 loop spans 16 amino acids. The CDR3 DNA follows: TGTGCCACCAGTGACTCTATAGACAGGGTTTGGCAGCCCCAGCATTTT. Its protein product is CATSDSIDRVWQPQHF.

The rearrangement links TRBV14 to TRBJ1-6; D uncertain. V lost 0 bases and J 9 bases, leaving 15 bases between the germline ends. The germline CDR1 and CDR2 sequences are SGHDN and FVKESK. The CDR3 runs to 16 residues. In nucleotides, the CDR3 is TGTGCCAGCAGCCAAGAGCTCGGAGGTGTGGGTTCACCCCTCCACTTT. This gives the protein CASSQELGGVGSPLHF.

CDR3 region: CASSAIQPRSYNEQFF. DNA of the CDR3: TGTGCCAGCAGTGCCATCCAACCTAGGTCCTACAATGAGCAGTTCTTC. The rearrangement links TRBV6-2 or TRBV6-3 to TRBJ2-1; D remains ambiguous. The V and J ends lost 5 bases and 1 base respectively, with 15 bases between them. Germline V gene sequence: CDR1 MNHEY, CDR2 SVGEGT. The CDR3 loop spans 16 amino acids.

CDR3 amino acids: CAWSVRQGDGYTF. The CDR3 DNA reads TGTGCCTGGAGTGTGCGACAGGGGGACGGCTACACCTTC. This chain connects TRBV30 to TRBJ1-2; TRBD1 matches 9 bases. This CDR3 contains 13 residues. CDR1 GTSNPN and CDR2 SVGIG come from the germline V gene (reference sequence). V was pared by 0 bases and J by 8 bases, with 4 bases of the junction left unmatched.

The genes are TRBV6-2 or TRBV6-3 and TRBJ1-5; TRBD1 aligns across 10 bases. V lost 6 bases, J lost 3 bases, and 5 bases stayed unmatched. This CDR3 is built from 15 residues. Per germline, CDR1 MNHEY and CDR2 SVGEGT. The CDR3 protein is CASSPGQGTNQPQHF. The CDR3 nucleotides are TGTGCCAGCAGCCCGGGACAGGGGACCAATCAGCCCCAGCATTTT.

The chain couples TRBV24-1 to TRBJ1-1; D is unclear. The CDR3 has 13 residues. CDR1 is KGHDR and CDR2 is SFDVKD in the germline V gene. V dropped 4 bases and J dropped 7 bases, with 12 bases sitting between them. The CDR3 is CATSESQWGEAFF. CDR3 nucleotides: TGTGCCACCAGTGAATCGCAATGGGGTGAAGCTTTCTTT.

This clonotype occurred once. This chain joins TRBV24-1 and TRBJ1-3; D possibly corresponds to TRBD1 (5 bases). The CDR3 consists of 16 residues. From germline, CDR1 is KGHDR and CDR2 SFDVKD. Trimming removed 3 bases at V and 2 bases at J, with 13 bases between. CDR3 sequence reads: CATSDAAGSAGNTIYF. The CDR3 bases are TGTGCCACCAGTGATGCGGCAGGGAGCGCTGGAAACACCATATATTTT.

The chain has TRBV14 and TRBJ2-7, with 7 bases lining up with TRBD1. Germline V gene data show CDR1 as SGHDN and CDR2 as FVKESK. This CDR3 comprises 15 residues. V lost 4 bases, J lost 0 bases, and 6 bases stayed unmatched. Here the CDR3 DNA reads TGTGCCAGCAGCCCTCGGACAGGCGCCTCCTACGAGCAGTACTTC. This gives the protein CASSPRTGASYEQYF.

The chain combines TRBV21-1 with TRBJ2-7; no DNA check was done on the table's D call, TRBD2. TRBV21-1 is a pseudogene locus. CDR3 length: 16 amino acids. CDR3 DNA: TGTGCCAGCAGCAAAGGGCAGCGGGAGGGCCCCTACGAGCAGTACTTC. This sequence encodes CASSKGQREGPYEQYF.

A few counts support this clonotype. This chain joins TRBV29-1 and TRBJ2-1, with 8 bases fitting TRBD1. Trimming removed 4 bases from V and 4 bases from J; junction bases left unmatched: 3. Per the germline V gene, CDR1 is SQVTM and CDR2 is ANQGSEA. CDR3 length: 13 residues. CDR3 residues: CSVAGGVYNEQFF. The CDR3 DNA reads TGCAGCGTTGCAGGGGGCGTTTACAATGAGCAGTTCTTC.

This clonotype was seen ten or more times. The chain is built from TRBV29-1 and TRBJ2-7; 7 bases align to TRBD1. Germline CDR1 reads SQVTM; CDR2 reads ANQGSEA. V was clipped by 6 bases and J by 4 bases; unmatched bases: 3. This CDR3 has 11 amino acids. CDR3 DNA sequence: TGCAGCGTACAACAGGGGTACGAGCAGTACTTC. Translation gives CSVQQGYEQYF.

This clonotype was counted ten times or more. V gene TRBV19 combines with J gene TRBJ2-5, with 7 positions matching TRBD2. Trimming removed 5 bases from V and 4 bases from J; junction bases left unmatched: 4. This CDR3 contains 13 residues. CDR1 is LNHDA, CDR2 SQIVND, per germline (reference sequence). CDR3 sequence reads: CASSETSTETQYF. CDR3 sequence (DNA): TGTGCCAGTAGTGAGACTAGCACAGAGACCCAGTACTTC.

This clonotype occurred a few times. The genes are TRBV18 and TRBJ2-2, with TRBD1 matching 8 bases. With V trimmed by 6 bases and J by 0 bases, 6 bases remained unmatched. CDR1 is KGHSH and CDR2 is LQKENI in the germline V gene. The CDR3 totals 16 residues. For the CDR3, the DNA is TGTGCCAGCTCTGGACAGGGAAGATCGAACACCGGGGAGCTGTTTTTT. This encodes CASSGQGRSNTGELFF.

The chain employs TRBV27 and TRBJ2-1; 9 bases align to TRBD2. The ends lost 5 bases at V and 4 bases at J; junction bases unmatched: 6. CDR1 MNHEY and CDR2 SMNVEV come from the germline V gene (reference sequence). There are 15 residues in the CDR3. The chain's CDR3 is CASSPSSGVYNEQFF. The CDR3 DNA reads TGTGCCAGCAGTCCCTCTAGCGGGGTTTACAATGAGCAGTTCTTC.

This clonotype was recorded a few times. The J gene is TRBJ1-4, the V gene TRBV30; D is possibly TRBD1 (5 bases). Between the trimmed V and J ends, which lost 2 bases and 8 bases, there was a span of 15 bases. This CDR3 region has 14 residues. Germline V gene sequence: CDR1 GTSNPN, CDR2 SVGIG (reference sequence). This CDR3 reads CAWSRQTGPEKLFF. CDR3 DNA sequence: TGTGCCTGGAGTAGACAGACCGGCCCCGAAAAACTGTTTTTT.

This clonotype was counted at least ten times. This chain links TRBV6-5 with TRBJ2-1, with 8 bases that match TRBD2. CDR1 MNHEY and CDR2 SVGAGI come from the germline V gene. With V trimmed by 6 bases and J by 4 bases, 8 bases remained unmatched. The CDR3 loop spans 15 amino acids. The CDR3 DNA sequence: TGTGCCAGCAGCCAAACTAGCGGATCTTACAATGAGCAGTTCTTC. This codes for CASSQTSGSYNEQFF.